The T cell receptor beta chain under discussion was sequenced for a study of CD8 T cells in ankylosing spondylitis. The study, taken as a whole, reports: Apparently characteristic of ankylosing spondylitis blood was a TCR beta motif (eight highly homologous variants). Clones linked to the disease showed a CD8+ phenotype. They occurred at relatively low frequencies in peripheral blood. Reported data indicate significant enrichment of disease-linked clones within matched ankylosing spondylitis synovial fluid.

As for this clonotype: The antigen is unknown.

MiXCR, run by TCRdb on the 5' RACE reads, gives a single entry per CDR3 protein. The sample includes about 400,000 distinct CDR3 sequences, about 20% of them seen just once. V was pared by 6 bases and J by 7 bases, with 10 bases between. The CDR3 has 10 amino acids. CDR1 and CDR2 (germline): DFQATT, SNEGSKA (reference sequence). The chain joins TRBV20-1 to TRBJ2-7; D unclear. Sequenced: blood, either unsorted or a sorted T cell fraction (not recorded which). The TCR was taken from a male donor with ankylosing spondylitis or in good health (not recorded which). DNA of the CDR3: TGCAGTGCCTCGGGCAATGAGCAGTACTTC. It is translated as CSASGNEQYF.